This T cell receptor beta chain was recovered during a study of cytomegalovirus exposure and HLA in healthy donors. Whole-study results and caveats: Presence/absence results assume similar sequencing depth per donor, which may not hold. Through in vitro validation, three CMV-associated chains were shown to be specific for CMV antigens.

Concerning this clone itself: Its cognate antigen is unknown.

CDR1 is SGHTA and CDR2 is FQGNSA in the germline V gene. The CDR3 is 13 residues long. V was trimmed by 3 bases and J by 13 bases, leaving 17 bases between them. PCR amplification relied on 60 Vbeta primers (plus 13 Jbeta primers). Assay used: immunoSEQ multiplex PCR; TCRdb lists only in-frame clones, some missing. Of around 150,000 clones listed, nearly 80% are singletons. The chain combines TRBV7-2 with TRBJ2-3; D is undetermined. The TCR was taken from a woman in her thirties or forties in good health and CMV-seronegative. Material: PBMCs. The CDR3 region is CASSFRFGFPEYF. DNA for the CDR3: TGTGCCAGCAGCTTCAGGTTTGGCTTCCCGGAGTATTTT.